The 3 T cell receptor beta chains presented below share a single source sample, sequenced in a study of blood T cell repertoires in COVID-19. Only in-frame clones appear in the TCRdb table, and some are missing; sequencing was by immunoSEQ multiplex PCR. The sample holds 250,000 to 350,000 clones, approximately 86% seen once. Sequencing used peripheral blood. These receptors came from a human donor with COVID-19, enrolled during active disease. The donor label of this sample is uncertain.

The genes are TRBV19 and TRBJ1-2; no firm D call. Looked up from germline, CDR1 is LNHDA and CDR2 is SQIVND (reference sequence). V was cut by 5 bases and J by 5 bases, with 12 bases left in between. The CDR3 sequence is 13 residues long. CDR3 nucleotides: TGTGCCAGTAGTTCGGGTGCAGCTTATGGCTACACCTTC. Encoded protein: CASSSGAAYGYTF.

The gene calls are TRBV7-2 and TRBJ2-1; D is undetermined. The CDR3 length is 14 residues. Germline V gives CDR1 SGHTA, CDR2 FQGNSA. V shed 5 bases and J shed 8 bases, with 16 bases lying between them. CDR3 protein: CASSHSQRTDEQFF. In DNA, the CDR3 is TGTGCCAGCAGCCACTCGCAGCGCACGGATGAGCAGTTCTTC.

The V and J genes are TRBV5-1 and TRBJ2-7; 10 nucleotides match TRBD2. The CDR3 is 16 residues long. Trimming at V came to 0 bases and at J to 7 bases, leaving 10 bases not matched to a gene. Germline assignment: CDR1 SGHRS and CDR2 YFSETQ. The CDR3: CASSLEPSGSVGEQYF. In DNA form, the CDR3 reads TGCGCCAGCAGCTTGGAGCCTAGCGGGAGTGTCGGTGAGCAGTACTTC.